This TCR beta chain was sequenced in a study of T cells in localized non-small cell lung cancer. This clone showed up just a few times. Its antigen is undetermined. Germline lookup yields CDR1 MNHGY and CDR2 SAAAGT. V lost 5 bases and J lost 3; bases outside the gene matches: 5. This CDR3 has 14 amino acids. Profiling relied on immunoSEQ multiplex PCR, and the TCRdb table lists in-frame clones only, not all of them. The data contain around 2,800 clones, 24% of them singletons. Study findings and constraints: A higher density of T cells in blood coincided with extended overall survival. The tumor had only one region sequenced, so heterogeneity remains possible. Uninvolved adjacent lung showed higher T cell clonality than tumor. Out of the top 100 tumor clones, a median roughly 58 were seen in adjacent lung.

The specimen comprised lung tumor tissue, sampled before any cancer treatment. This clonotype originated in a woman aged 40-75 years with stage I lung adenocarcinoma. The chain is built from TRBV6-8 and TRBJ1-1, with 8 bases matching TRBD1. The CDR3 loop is CASSLSTGDTEAFF. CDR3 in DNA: TGTGCCAGCAGTCTATCGACAGGGGACACTGAAGCTTTCTTT.